This paragraph reports one T cell receptor (beta chain). V shed 0 bases and J shed 2 bases, with 13 bases lying between them. Looked up from germline, CDR1 is LNHNV and CDR2 is YYDKDF (reference sequence). This CDR3 is built from 16 residues. These data come from a study of blood T cell repertoires in COVID-19. Cohorts were based on clinical histories the participants reported. Produced via immunoSEQ multiplex PCR; TCRdb's table is partial and in-frame only. The sample comprises some 180,000 clones, 79% of which are singletons, and roughly 19% rests with the top ten. The specimen sequenced was PBMCs or T cells enriched from blood (not recorded which). This chain connects TRBV15 to TRBJ1-2, with D unclear. This clonotype was sampled from a woman between 65 and 79 years old in a cohort exposed to, infected with or recovered from COVID-19 (not recorded which). The CDR3 region has the DNA TGTGCCACCAGCAGAGATAGAACCGGGAGCAACTATGGCTACACCTTC. This encodes CATSRDRTGSNYGYTF.